The table lists the clone carrying this T cell receptor (beta chain) with a few counts. Its antigen is not known. The record originates from a study of naive and memory T cell subsets. Findings and caveats of the study: In CD4 and CD8 cells, diversity dropped from naive through EMRA. Over 85% of naive TCR sequences appeared only once after error correction, unlike memory subsets. Between naive and memory subsets, TCR abundance power law exponents differed.

Two oligonucleotides, mixed equimolar, formed the beta constant-region primer covering TRBC1 and TRBC2. Ligation attached a single-stranded oligonucleotide with a 12-nucleotide UMI and the SP2 primer to the cDNA 3' end. TCRdb re-called the UMI-ligation and nested PCR reads with MiXCR, one entry per CDR3 protein. The table records approximately 140,000 distinct CDR3 sequences, about a sixth of them present only once. The CDR3 is made up of 15 amino acids. Germline CDR1 is SGHRS and CDR2 is YFSETQ. Trimming took 4 bases from V and 0 from J; bases not matched to a gene: 5. This TCR was recovered from a human donor in good health. Input material: naive CD4+ T cells from blood. The chain links TRBV5-1 to TRBJ1-1; 8 bases fit TRBD1. CDR3 DNA: TGCGCCAGCAGCAAGACAGGGGAAATGAACACTGAAGCTTTCTTT. Its translation is CASSKTGEMNTEAFF.